These 18 T cell receptor beta chains share one sample of origin, sequenced in a study of T cells after yellow fever vaccination. From the 5' RACE reads, TCRdb called clonotypes with MiXCR, one entry per CDR3 protein. The data contain 180,000 or so distinct CDR3 sequences, 11% of them seen just once; the ten biggest clones take up about 40%. The specimen comprised CD8+ T cells sorted from PBMCs, sampled 15 days after the yellow fever booster vaccination. These receptors all come from a man younger than 30 who received the YFV17D yellow fever vaccine.

V is TRBV2 and J is TRBJ2-7; a weak D match, TRBD1 (5 bases). There are 14 residues in the CDR3. CDR1 is SNHLY and CDR2 is FYNNEI in the germline V gene. V shed 5 bases and J shed 6 bases, with 17 bases lying between them. The CDR3: CASSRRQTAGEQYF. The CDR3 DNA reads TGTGCCAGCAGTAGACGACAGACCGCCGGCGAGCAGTACTTC.

The genes are TRBV11-2 and TRBJ2-7, with 7 bases aligning to TRBD1. Germline V gene sequence: CDR1 SGHAT, CDR2 FQNNGV. This CDR3 is built from 14 residues. With V trimmed by 5 bases and J by 2 bases, 6 bases remained unmatched. The CDR3 nucleotides read TGTGCCAGCAGCCTACGGACAGGCCCCTACGAGCAGTACTTC. Translated: CASSLRTGPYEQYF.

V gene TRBV7-9 combines with J gene TRBJ1-4, with D uncertain. V lost 4 bases, J lost 5 bases, and 11 bases lay in between. The CDR3 covers 14 residues. Germline V gives CDR1 SEHNR, CDR2 FQNEAQ (reference sequence). In DNA form, the CDR3 reads TGTGCCAGCAGCTACGAGGGTTCGAATGAAAAACTGTTTTTT. Protein sequence: CASSYEGSNEKLFF.

This clonotype came up a few times. V gene TRBV5-5 combines with J gene TRBJ2-1; D is unresolved. There are 14 residues in the CDR3. With 0 bases removed from V and 8 bases from J, the gap between germline ends came to 12 bases. The germline V gene encodes CDR1 SGHKS and CDR2 YYEKEE (reference sequence). The CDR3 is CASSLGMIGDEQFF. The CDR3 DNA is TGTGCCAGCAGCTTGGGTATGATTGGGGATGAGCAGTTCTTC.

This clonotype was detected only a few times. J is TRBJ1-1 and V is TRBV7-9; 9 nucleotides line up with TRBD1. J lost 6 bases, V lost 5 bases, and 7 bases had no gene match. The CDR3 spans 14 residues. The germline V gene encodes CDR1 SEHNR and CDR2 FQNEAQ (reference sequence). The CDR3 nucleotides are TGTGCCAGCAGCGCGGGGACAGGGTACCCTGAAGCTTTCTTT. Protein: CASSAGTGYPEAFF.

This clonotype was seen at least ten times. The chain couples TRBV11-2 to TRBJ2-2, with unresolved D. CDR1 is SGHAT and CDR2 is FQNNGV in the germline V gene. The CDR3 totals 15 residues. V was pared by 1 base and J by 4 bases, with 10 bases between. DNA for the CDR3: TGTGCCAGCAGCTTAGCTGGACCGGGCACCGGGGAGCTGTTTTTT. Protein: CASSLAGPGTGELFF.

The sample holds one count of this clonotype. The J gene is TRBJ1-6, the V gene TRBV7-6; 9 bases fit TRBD1. Germline V gene sequence: CDR1 SGHVS, CDR2 FNYEAQ. This CDR3 is built from 15 residues. Trimming took 3 bases from V and 10 from J; bases not matched to a gene: 7. The CDR3 DNA sequence: TGTGCCAGCAGCTTGTGGGGGACAGGGATATCACCCCTCCACTTT. Translation: CASSLWGTGISPLHF.

This clonotype has just a few counts. The chain links TRBV6-6 to TRBJ2-3, with D perhaps matching TRBD2 (6 bases). In germline, CDR1 is MNHNY, CDR2 SVGAGI (reference sequence). V was clipped by 8 bases and J by 2 bases, with 20 bases between them. The CDR3 has 16 amino acids. The CDR3, as DNA: TGTGCCAGCGGGCGGGGCCGCCTTTCCTCCACAGATACGCAGTATTTT. It specifies CASGRGRLSSTDTQYF.

This chain uses TRBV19 with TRBJ2-6; tentatively, D is TRBD2 (5 bases). The CDR3 spans 17 residues. Germline lookup yields CDR1 LNHDA and CDR2 SQIVND (reference sequence). V was cut by 5 bases and J by 1 base, with 15 bases left in between. CDR3 in amino acids: CASSSPMRASGANVLTF. The CDR3, as DNA: TGTGCCAGTAGTTCGCCAATGAGGGCTTCTGGGGCCAACGTCCTGACTTTC.

There are a few counts of this clonotype. V gene TRBV12-3 or TRBV12-4 combines with J gene TRBJ2-3; D uncertain. This CDR3 has 14 residues. Trimming shortened V by 9 bases and J by 0 bases, and 13 bases separated the two germline ends. DNA of the CDR3: TGTGCCAGTTCCGATTCCCCTAGCACAGATACGCAGTATTTT. Translating it yields CASSDSPSTDTQYF.

This clonotype was observed a few times. The chain uses TRBV10-1 and TRBJ2-3; 10 nucleotides line up with TRBD2. Germline V gene lookup returns CDR1 WNHNN and CDR2 SYGVQD (reference sequence). CDR3 length: 18 amino acids. V gave up 0 bases and J gave up 4 bases; unmatched junction bases: 10. The CDR3 DNA reads TGCGCCAGCAGTGAGTCCCCCCGGACTAGCGGAGTCTCAGATACGCAGTATTTT. The encoded protein is CASSESPRTSGVSDTQYF.

The table lists this clonotype with a few counts. The gene calls are TRBV3-1 and TRBJ1-5; no definite D call. CDR3 length: 13 amino acids. Germline lookup yields CDR1 LGHDT and CDR2 YNNKEL (reference sequence). Trimming shortened V by 4 bases and J by 6 bases, and 10 bases separated the two germline ends. This CDR3 reads CASSLSIAQPQHF. The CDR3 DNA reads TGTGCCAGCAGCCTGTCAATAGCTCAGCCCCAGCATTTT.

The chain employs TRBV27 and TRBJ1-6; 9 nucleotides agree with TRBD1. With V trimmed by 6 bases and J by 6 bases, 6 bases remained unmatched. CDR3 length: 15 amino acids. CDR1 is MNHEY, CDR2 SMNVEV, per germline (reference sequence). The CDR3: CASRPTGGLNSPLHF. As DNA, the CDR3 is TGTGCCAGCAGGCCAACAGGGGGCCTTAATTCACCCCTCCACTTT.

This clonotype turned up a few times. This chain links TRBV4-3 with TRBJ1-1; no clear D gene. Germline V gives CDR1 LGHNA, CDR2 YSLEER. Trimming took off 4 bases at V and 5 bases at J, with 14 bases between the two ends. CDR3 length: 14 residues. CDR3: CASSPSMGMTEAFF. In DNA, the CDR3 is TGCGCCAGCAGCCCATCCATGGGGATGACTGAAGCTTTCTTT.

The chain couples TRBV19 to TRBJ2-3; D possibly corresponds to TRBD1 (6 bases). There are 13 residues in the CDR3. V was trimmed by 4 bases and J by 4 bases, leaving 9 bases between them. CDR1 and CDR2 from the germline V gene are LNHDA and SQIVND (reference sequence). The CDR3 loop reads CASSSYRADTQYF. Here the CDR3 DNA reads TGTGCCAGTAGTAGCTACAGGGCAGATACGCAGTATTTT.

This clonotype was detected only a few times. The chain has TRBV29-1 and TRBJ1-1; D uncertain. Per germline, CDR1 SQVTM and CDR2 ANQGSEA. Trimming removed 8 bases from V and 4 bases from J, with 11 bases in between. This CDR3 has 11 residues. DNA for the CDR3: TGCAGCCACCAGCGCGGCACTGAAGCTTTCTTT. This encodes CSHQRGTEAFF.

The J gene is TRBJ2-5, the V gene TRBV2; 13 nucleotides align to TRBD2. The CDR3 totals 16 residues. Germline assignment: CDR1 SNHLY and CDR2 FYNNEI. Trimming at V came to 5 bases and at J to 3 bases, leaving 6 bases not matched to a gene. The CDR3 protein is CASSMGTSGAKETQYF. CDR3 coding DNA: TGTGCCAGCAGTATGGGGACTAGCGGGGCTAAAGAGACCCAGTACTTC.

This CDR3 reads CASSLTGEEAFF. CDR3 sequence (DNA): TGTGCCAGCAGCCTTACAGGGGAAGAAGCTTTCTTT. The chain has TRBV7-9 and TRBJ1-1; 7 bases fit TRBD1. Trimming removed 5 bases from V and 8 bases from J; junction bases left unmatched: 5. Germline V gene sequence: CDR1 SEHNR, CDR2 FQNEAQ (reference sequence). The CDR3 sequence is 12 residues long.